This T cell receptor beta chain was recovered during a study of shared clonotypes between healthy human individuals (dated by TCRdb to 2020 to 2021). As for the study more broadly: A couple of women and a few men aged 18 to 49 years were included in the cohort. Per donor, three plates each were used for CD4 naive and CD4 memory, two for CD8 naive, and one for CD8 memory. To estimate repertoire size and how much clonotypes are shared between individuals, the study performed deep sequencing of blood TCR repertoires from five healthy adults. Libraries were prepared and TCR repertoires were sequenced by different laboratories using diverse techniques, in order to increase sequencing depth and limit assay-specific biases. Each donor's leukapheresis produced roughly between roughly 0.85 and 9 billion PBMCs. Study-level results and caveats: The small number of donors limited the genetic and exposure-history diversity represented. Sampling was limited to blood, and TCR repertoires in tissue likely differ from TCR repertoires in blood. Naive subsets generally had larger estimated clonotype richness than memory subsets. Even with the large sequencing depth, rarefaction of the sorted-subset datasets indicated that sequencing was incomplete. Based on pairwise subsampling, the degree of clonotype sharing among donors was expected to be affected by sequencing depth. Across four donors, approximately 4.9% of naive CD4, approximately 3.5% of naive CD8, 2% to 2.5% of memory CD4, and approximately 0.42% of memory CD8 clonotypes were shared. Clonotypes shared by all four sorted-subset donors showed higher generation probabilities than non-shared clonotypes.

Using the deep immunoSEQ assay, multiplex PCR amplified TCR CDR3 regions from genomic DNA. For each cell subset, the extracted genomic DNA was distributed evenly across all wells of several immunoSEQ 96-well plates, and each plate served as one replicate. For sorted subsets, about 200 ng genomic DNA, equal to some 28,000 T cell genomes, was loaded into each replicate PCR. Purified libraries were quantified with a Qubit 3.0 fluorometer, sized on a Bioanalyzer 2100, and re-quantified with the KAPA Library Quantification kit. Every immunoSEQ 96-well plate was sequenced on a dedicated single-read 150-cycle Illumina NextSeq 550 flow cell. Turning to the authors' computational methods: The immunoSEQ output contained only junctional sequences without quality scores, so filtering could not match that applied to full-length reads. Sequences were annotated with PyIR, a Python wrapper for IgBLAST v1.9, using IMGT germline references to assign V/J genes and CDR3. Reads with weak V/J assignments (E-value above 1e-6), missing CDR3, stop codons, out-of-frame junctions, or ambiguous translated residues were removed. V3J clonotypes were defined as sequences sharing an identical inferred V gene, J gene, and CDR3 amino acid sequence. The percentage overlap between two repertoires was calculated by dividing the number of shared unique clonotypes by the size of the smaller repertoire. Repertoire richness was assessed with RTK rarefaction, the Chao1 estimator, and Recon v2.1 estimates of unobserved clonotypes. OLGA was used to compute generation probabilities for all TCRbeta clonotypes that the gDNA method yielded from several donors. TCRdb holds this immuneACCESS table with in-frame rearrangements only. Some clones are missing; in checked studies, unresolved V genes explain under half, and the rest has no known cause. V and J calls and clone size come straight from that table; D and trimming were deduced from the DNA. The sample table contains millions of clones; only one count was recorded for about 95% of them. Clones ranked in the top ten supply 0.1% to 0.15% of the sample.

The CDR3 starts with the cysteine, ends with the phenylalanine, and has 14 residues. The entry retains the CDR3 DNA only, 42 bases that are in frame from base 1. The germline V gene (reference sequence) provides CDR1 GTSNPN and CDR2 SVGIG. V loses 2 bases, J loses 12 bases, and the germline ends lie 17 bases apart. The table lists this clone with a count of one. It lacks a known antigen. No base quality values were provided; no much bigger clone lies one nucleotide off. The donors were healthy, HIV-negative adults with no recently reported acute infections or vaccinations. Every donor was a Caucasian adult living in Nashville, Tennessee, USA. Magnetic negative selection was used to enrich CD4+ T cells, after which naive cells were positively selected on CD45RA and the negative fraction became the memory subset. After blood collection by leukapheresis, PBMCs were isolated using Ficoll-Histopaque density gradient centrifugation and then cryopreserved in the vapor phase of liquid nitrogen. Purity and quantity of every magnetically sorted T cell population were checked by analytical flow cytometry. Genomic DNA was isolated from each sorted fraction and quantified by UV absorbance on a Nanodrop 2000c.

The receptor comes from a man aged 18 to 29 in good health. Input material: naive CD4+ T cells sorted from blood. This specimen's cell subset or site label, interpreted: CD45RA+ positively selected. This chain joins TRBV30 to TRBJ1-6; a tentative D match to TRBD1 spans 5 bases. The CDR3 amino acid sequence is: CAWSPNAGLLPLHF. At the DNA level, the sequence is TGTGCCTGGAGTCCGAACGCAGGGCTCTTACCCCTCCACTTT.